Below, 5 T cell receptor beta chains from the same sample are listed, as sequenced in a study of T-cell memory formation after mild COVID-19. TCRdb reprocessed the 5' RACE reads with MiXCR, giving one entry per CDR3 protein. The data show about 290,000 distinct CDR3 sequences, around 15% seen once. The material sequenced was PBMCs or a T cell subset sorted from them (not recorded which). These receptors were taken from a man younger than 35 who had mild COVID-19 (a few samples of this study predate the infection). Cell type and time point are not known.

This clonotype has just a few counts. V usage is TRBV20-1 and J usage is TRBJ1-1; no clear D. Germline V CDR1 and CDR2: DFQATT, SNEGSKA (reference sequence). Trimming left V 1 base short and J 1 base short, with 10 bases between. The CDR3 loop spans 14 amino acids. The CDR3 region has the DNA TGCAGTGCTAGAGCCCCGACCTGGAACACTGAAGCTTTCTTT. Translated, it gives CSARAPTWNTEAFF.

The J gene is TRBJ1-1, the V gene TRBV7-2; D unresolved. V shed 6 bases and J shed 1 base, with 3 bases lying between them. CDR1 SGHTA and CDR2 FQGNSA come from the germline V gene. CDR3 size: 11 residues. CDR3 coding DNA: TGTGCCAGCAGGGCGAACACTGAAGCTTTCTTT. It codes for CASRANTEAFF.

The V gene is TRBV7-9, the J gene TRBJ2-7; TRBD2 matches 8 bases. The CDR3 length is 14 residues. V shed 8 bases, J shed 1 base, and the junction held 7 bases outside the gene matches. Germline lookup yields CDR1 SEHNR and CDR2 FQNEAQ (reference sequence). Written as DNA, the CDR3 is TGTGCCAGCGTATCGCGGGGGGATTCCTACGAGCAGTACTTC. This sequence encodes CASVSRGDSYEQYF.

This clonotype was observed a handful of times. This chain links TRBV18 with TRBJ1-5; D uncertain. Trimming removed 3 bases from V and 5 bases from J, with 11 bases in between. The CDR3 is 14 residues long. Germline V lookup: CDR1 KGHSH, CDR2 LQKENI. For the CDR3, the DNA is TGTGCCAGCTCACCGTTGGGTGGCGATCAGCCCCAGCATTTT. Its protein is CASSPLGGDQPQHF.

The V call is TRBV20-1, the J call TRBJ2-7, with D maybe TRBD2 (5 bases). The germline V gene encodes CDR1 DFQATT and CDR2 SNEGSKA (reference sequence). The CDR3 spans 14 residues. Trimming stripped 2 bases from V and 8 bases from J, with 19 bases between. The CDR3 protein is CSARNRETVLKQYF. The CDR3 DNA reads TGCAGTGCTAGAAATAGGGAGACGGTCCTTAAGCAGTACTTC.